The 21 T cell receptor beta chains below all came from one sample that was sequenced in a study of T cells in Graves' hyperthyroidism and ophthalmopathy. The CDR3 regions of TCR beta were amplified from RNA transcripts. TCR CDR3 regions were first amplified by RT-PCR with HTBI primers. TCRdb itself ran the multiplex PCR reads through MiXCR, one entry per CDR3 protein. Of approximately 430,000 distinct CDR3 sequences listed, over 12% are singletons. The specimen was blood. These receptors came from a young man with Graves' ophthalmopathy.

This clonotype has at least ten counts. The chain couples TRBV2 to TRBJ1-4; D not resolved. Germline loops: CDR1 SNHLY, CDR2 FYNNEI. V shed 3 bases and J shed 4 bases, with 6 bases lying between them. The CDR3 is 13 amino acids. CDR3 region: CASSDQVNEKLFF. CDR3 DNA: TGTGCCAGCAGTGACCAGGTTAATGAAAAACTGTTTTTT.

This clonotype has more than one count but fewer than ten. The genes are TRBV10-2 and TRBJ1-2, with unresolved D. Germline CDR1 WSHSY, CDR2 SAAADI. The germline V and J ends were trimmed by 4 bases and 1 base, with 7 bases remaining between them. The CDR3 is made up of 13 amino acids. Written as DNA, the CDR3 is TGCGCCAGCAGTGCAGACATTAACTATGGCTACACCTTC. Encoded protein: CASSADINYGYTF.

The V gene is TRBV5-5, the J gene TRBJ2-2, with D possibly called TRBD1 or TRBD2 (6 bases each). Deletions cut 0 bases from V and 4 bases from J, with 16 bases between. From germline, CDR1 is SGHKS and CDR2 YYEKEE (reference sequence). This CDR3 contains 17 residues. The CDR3 nucleotides are TGTGCCAGCAGCTTGGAATGGGGGGCGCCCGGCACCGGGGAGCTGTTTTTT. Protein: CASSLEWGAPGTGELFF.

This chain joins TRBV5-1 and TRBJ1-4; 10 bases match TRBD1. The CDR3 length is 14 residues. Unmatched junction bases numbered 2, after V lost 2 bases and J lost 7 bases. Germline CDR1 reads SGHRS; CDR2 reads YFSETQ. CDR3 sequence reads: CASSFWDRGEKLFF. For the CDR3, the DNA is TGCGCCAGCAGCTTTTGGGACAGGGGTGAAAAACTGTTTTTT.

The rearrangement joins TRBV4-1 to TRBJ2-4, with 9 positions matching TRBD2. This CDR3 contains 19 residues. From germline, CDR1 is MGHRA and CDR2 YSYEKL. J was trimmed by 1 base and V by 4 bases; bases with no gene match: 14. The CDR3 region has the DNA TGCGCCAGCAGCCGCCGACTAGCGGAGGAGAGCGACGCCAAAAACATTCAGTACTTC. It yields the protein CASSRRLAEESDAKNIQYF.

Worth noting for this clonotype: This clone may be a read error of a much larger clone one base away. The rearrangement links TRBV30 to TRBJ2-6; D unresolved. Germline CDR1 is GTSNPN and CDR2 is SVGIG (reference sequence). The CDR3 is 12 amino acids. CDR3 bases: TGTGGCTGGACCACTGGGGCCAACGTCCTGACTTTC. Protein product: CGWTTGANVLTF.

This clonotype has ten or more counts. J is TRBJ2-7 and V is TRBV6-1, with unresolved D. V was pared by 2 bases and J by 6 bases, with 5 bases between. The CDR3 runs to 11 residues. Per germline, CDR1 MNHNS and CDR2 SASEGT. CDR3 DNA sequence: TGTGCCAGCAGTGAATCCGGCGAGCAGTACTTC. It yields the protein CASSESGEQYF.

This clonotype was picked up many times. The rearrangement uses TRBV30 and TRBJ2-1; D is unclear. The germline gives CDR1 GTSNPN, CDR2 SVGIG (reference sequence). The germline V and J ends were trimmed by 4 bases and 3 bases, with 7 bases remaining between them. The CDR3 runs to 12 residues. The chain's CDR3 is CAWNPDYNEQFF. The CDR3 nucleotides read TGTGCCTGGAATCCTGACTACAATGAGCAGTTCTTC.

This clonotype came up a few times. The chain carries TRBV18 and TRBJ1-2; no clear D. V was shortened by 3 bases and J by 6 bases, with 14 bases between the two germline ends. This CDR3 has 14 residues. Per the germline V gene, CDR1 is KGHSH and CDR2 is LQKENI. In nucleotides, the CDR3 is TGTGCCAGCTCACCTCGGCTCGAGGAGAATGGCTACACCTTC. Protein product: CASSPRLEENGYTF.

This chain links TRBV4-1 with TRBJ2-7; D is possibly TRBD1 (5 bases). V was cut by 1 base and J by 2 bases, with 12 bases left in between. The CDR3 is 15 residues long. Germline V gives CDR1 MGHRA, CDR2 YSYEKL. The CDR3 is CASSQVTRGTYEQYF. CDR3 DNA sequence: TGCGCCAGCAGCCAAGTTACAAGGGGCACCTACGAGCAGTACTTC.

Many counts were recorded for this clonotype. This chain connects TRBV11-2 to TRBJ2-5; a possible D gene is TRBD1 (6 bases). V was trimmed by 0 bases and J by 7 bases, leaving 18 bases between them. The CDR3 consists of 16 residues. Germline assignment: CDR1 SGHAT and CDR2 FQNNGV. This CDR3 is CASSLEIGVQGRTQYF. The CDR3, as DNA: TGTGCCAGCAGCTTAGAAATAGGGGTACAGGGTCGGACCCAGTACTTC.

The chain uses TRBV24-1 and TRBJ1-6; D unclear. This CDR3 region has 12 residues. In germline, CDR1 is KGHDR, CDR2 SFDVKD. V shed 9 bases and J shed 6 bases, with 8 bases lying between them. CDR3 loop: CATGWGNSPLHF. DNA for the CDR3: TGTGCCACCGGTTGGGGTAATTCACCCCTCCACTTT.

The chain is built from TRBV27 and TRBJ2-3; no definite D call. Between the trimmed V and J ends, which lost 6 bases and 4 bases, there was a span of 11 bases. The CDR3 is made up of 13 amino acids. Looked up from germline, CDR1 is MNHEY and CDR2 is SMNVEV (reference sequence). The CDR3 protein is CASSTLPPDTQYF. For the CDR3, the DNA is TGTGCCAGCAGCACTCTGCCCCCAGATACGCAGTATTTT.

This clonotype was observed many times. V and J are TRBV6-1 and TRBJ2-7; TRBD2 is a possible D gene (5 bases). Germline V gene sequence: CDR1 MNHNS, CDR2 SASEGT. The CDR3 has 14 amino acids. The ends were cut back, 5 bases at V and 3 bases at J, with 14 bases in the middle. This CDR3 is CASSYFPGDYEQYF. The CDR3 coding sequence is TGTGCCAGCAGTTATTTCCCCGGGGACTACGAGCAGTACTTC.

This clonotype has ten or more counts. This rearrangement joins TRBV20-1 to TRBJ2-1; 14 bases align to TRBD2. With V trimmed by 5 bases and J by 6 bases, 15 bases remained unmatched. The CDR3 sequence is 18 residues long. CDR1 is DFQATT, CDR2 SNEGSKA, per germline (reference sequence). DNA of the CDR3: TGCAGTGCTGGGCGACTAGCGGGAGGGCCGATGTTTAGCAATGAGCAGTTCTTC. Its protein product is CSAGRLAGGPMFSNEQFF.

The rearrangement uses TRBV20-1 and TRBJ1-5; 7 positions agree with TRBD1. V gave up 2 bases and J gave up 6 bases; unmatched junction bases: 4. The CDR3 sequence is 13 residues long. Per germline, CDR1 DFQATT and CDR2 SNEGSKA (reference sequence). CDR3 DNA: TGCAGTGCTAGAAAGGGGGCAGGTCAGCCCCAGCATTTT. It translates to CSARKGAGQPQHF.

In this sample, this clonotype turned up a few times. The rearrangement uses TRBV10-1 and TRBJ2-7; tentative D call: TRBD2 (5 bases). CDR3 length: 13 amino acids. The V gene lost 8 bases and the J gene lost 0 bases, with 11 bases spanning the gap. Germline CDR1 is WNHNN and CDR2 is SYGVQD (reference sequence). CDR3 sequence reads: CASQVGSSYEQYF. The CDR3 DNA sequence: TGCGCCAGCCAGGTTGGGAGCTCCTACGAGCAGTACTTC.

This clonotype was detected ten times or more. CDR3 sequence reads: CASTHMGSTVYGYTF. The CDR3 DNA reads TGTGCCAGCACACACATGGGCTCGACAGTCTATGGCTACACCTTC. The chain combines TRBV6-2 or TRBV6-3 with TRBJ1-2; the D gene is possibly TRBD1 (5 bases). Germline V gives CDR1 MNHEY, CDR2 SVGEGT. With 7 bases removed from V and 4 bases from J, the gap between germline ends came to 19 bases. This CDR3 has 15 residues.

As regards this clonotype: This may arise from a read error, as a much more abundant clone is one base away. The chain has TRBV27 and TRBJ2-7; the D gene could be TRBD1 or TRBD2 (5 bases each). TRBJ2-1 explains the end of the DNA better; the J call may be wrong. Germline values: CDR1 MNHEY, CDR2 SMNVEV (reference sequence). This CDR3 is 14 amino acids long. CDR3 residues: CASSLRGESYEQFF. CDR3 DNA sequence: TGTGCCAGCAGTTTACGAGGGGAGTCCTACGAGCAGTTCTTC.

Points on this clonotype: This clone may be a read error of a much larger clone one base away. CDR3 loop: CASSVVGSPLHF. CDR3 DNA: TGTGCCAGCAGTGTAGTTGGCTCACCCCTCCACTTT. V and J are TRBV27 and TRBJ1-6; D is uncertain. The CDR3 has 12 residues. V was pared by 5 bases and J by 10 bases, with 9 bases between. The V gene's germline CDR1 is MNHEY and CDR2 SMNVEV (reference sequence).

The chain carries TRBV4-1 and TRBJ2-6; no clear D gene. The CDR3 is 13 residues long. Trimming shortened V by 4 bases and J by 2 bases, and 3 bases separated the two germline ends. From germline, CDR1 is MGHRA and CDR2 YSYEKL. This CDR3 is CASSPAGANVLTF. For the CDR3, the DNA is TGCGCCAGCAGCCCAGCTGGGGCCAACGTCCTGACTTTC.